The 12 T cell receptor beta chains reported below all come from one sample, sequenced in a study of cytomegalovirus exposure and HLA in healthy donors. PCR amplification relied on 60 Vbeta primers (plus 13 Jbeta primers). TCRdb's table, derived via immunoSEQ multiplex PCR, lists solely in-frame clones and lacks some. The sample records about 180,000 clones, around three quarters being singletons. The sample consisted of PBMCs. These receptors all come from a woman in her 40s in good health and CMV-seronegative.

V and J are TRBV4-3 and TRBJ2-5, with 10 bases aligning to TRBD2. V shed 8 bases and J 1 base; nucleotides not matched to a gene: 4. The CDR3 runs to 14 residues. CDR1 and CDR2 from the germline V gene are LGHNA and YSLEER. CDR3 sequence reads: CASAWTSGQETQYF. The CDR3 DNA reads as TGCGCCAGCGCCTGGACTAGCGGCCAAGAGACCCAGTACTTC.

As to this clone: Other DNA sequences in the sample encode the same CDR3. V and J are TRBV9 and TRBJ1-2; TRBD1 agrees at 9 bases. This CDR3 region has 14 residues. The J segment lost 2 bases and the V segment lost 2 bases, leaving 1 base of the junction unmatched. Per germline, CDR1 SGDLS and CDR2 YYNGEE. Here the CDR3 reads CASSVGQGNYGYTF. CDR3 nucleotide sequence: TGTGCCAGCAGCGTGGGACAGGGAAACTATGGCTACACCTTC.

The gene calls are TRBV30 and TRBJ1-1, with 8 positions matching TRBD1. Germline V gene lookup returns CDR1 GTSNPN and CDR2 SVGIG (reference sequence). The V segment lost 5 bases and the J segment 6 bases; nucleotides outside the gene matches: 5. This CDR3 has 12 amino acids. CDR3 DNA: TGTGCCTGGGGACAGGGTTTGGCTGAAGCTTTCTTT. Translated: CAWGQGLAEAFF.

The V call is TRBV7-6, the J call TRBJ1-1; TRBD1 is a possible D gene (6 bases). Germline V gives CDR1 SGHVS, CDR2 FNYEAQ. The germline V and J ends were trimmed by 5 bases and 1 base, with 14 bases remaining between them. This CDR3 is built from 15 residues. CDR3 sequence reads: CASSLRQVTNTEAFF. DNA of the CDR3: TGTGCCAGCAGCCTTCGACAGGTTACGAACACTGAAGCTTTCTTT.

This clone has only one observation. This chain connects TRBV15 to TRBJ2-7; D is undetermined. V was trimmed by 1 base and J by 0 bases, leaving 13 bases between them. The CDR3 extends over 16 amino acids. Germline V lookup: CDR1 LNHNV, CDR2 YYDKDF (reference sequence). CDR3 amino acids: CATSRVPLDLSYEQYF. CDR3 nucleotides: TGTGCCACCAGCAGAGTACCTCTAGACCTCTCCTACGAGCAGTACTTC.

This chain connects TRBV6-6 to TRBJ2-2; the D is unclear. Germline V lookup: CDR1 MNHNY, CDR2 SVGAGI (reference sequence). The CDR3 runs to 13 residues. The V end lost 6 bases, the J end lost 1 base, and 6 bases lay between the germline ends. CDR3 nucleotides: TGTGCCAGCAGGGGCCTGAACACCGGGGAGCTGTTTTTT. Translating it yields CASRGLNTGELFF.

This clone is a singleton in its sample. Germline is not matched at one junction end, which may reflect a read error. The chain combines TRBV7-9 with TRBJ2-7, with 7 positions matching TRBD2. The CDR3 has 17 residues. Germline V gene lookup returns CDR1 SEHNR and CDR2 FQNEAQ (reference sequence). CDR3 nucleotide sequence: TGTTCCAGCAGCTTACGGGGGATTGGGGGGGGAGTTGGGGAGCAGTACTTC. Encoded protein: CSSSLRGIGGGVGEQYF.

This chain connects TRBV5-1 to TRBJ2-1; 7 nucleotides align to TRBD2. J lost 3 bases, V lost 0 bases, and 3 bases had no gene match. The CDR3 length is 15 residues. CDR1 is SGHRS and CDR2 is YFSETQ in the germline V gene. This CDR3 is CASSLVASGYNEQFF. The DNA for the CDR3 is TGCGCCAGCAGCTTGGTGGCTAGCGGCTACAATGAGCAGTTCTTC.

The chain joins TRBV7-8 to TRBJ2-1; TRBD2 aligns across 11 bases. This CDR3 region has 15 residues. CDR1 is SGHVS, CDR2 FQNEAQ, per germline. V shed 1 base, J shed 10 bases, and the junction held 6 bases outside the gene matches. The CDR3 nucleotides are TGTGCCAGCAGCTTAGGGAGACTAGCGGGATCAGAGCAGTTCTTC. Its protein product is CASSLGRLAGSEQFF.

The chain combines TRBV7-2 with TRBJ2-5; 8 positions match TRBD1. The germline gives CDR1 SGHTA, CDR2 FQGNSA. V lost 5 bases to trimming and J lost 2 bases; unmatched junction nucleotides: 7. The CDR3 loop spans 15 amino acids. The CDR3 coding sequence is TGTGCCAGCAGCGTAAGTGGGACAGGTCAAGAGACCCAGTACTTC. This translates into CASSVSGTGQETQYF.

The chain carries TRBV5-4 and TRBJ2-5; D is uncertain. The V end was cut by 0 bases, the J end by 2 bases, with 17 bases between. The CDR3 extends over 17 amino acids. CDR1 is SGHNT, CDR2 YYREEE, per germline (reference sequence). The CDR3 sequence is CASSLVGGASWQETQYF. The CDR3 DNA is TGTGCCAGCAGCTTGGTAGGTGGAGCGTCCTGGCAAGAGACCCAGTACTTC.

This chain joins TRBV21-1 and TRBJ2-5; TRBD1 is the table's D call and was not checked against the DNA. TRBV21-1 is deemed a pseudogene. The CDR3 contains 15 residues. CDR3 DNA sequence: TGTGCCAGCAGCAAAGGACAGGGGGCGAGGGAGACCCAGTACTTC. This translates into CASSKGQGARETQYF.